This T cell receptor (beta chain) emerged from a study of T cell clonality in common variable immunodeficiency. This clone has ten or more counts. Antigen unknown. The read finishes 3 residues shy of the CDR3 end, and the germline J gene is used to complete it. Study-level points and caveats: Fewer deletions and N-nucleotide insertions were reportedly seen in common variable immunodeficiency TCR beta sequences.

V lost 0 bases to trimming and J lost 5 bases, with 5 bases between them. The CDR3 runs 13 residues. Germline CDR1 KGHSH, CDR2 LQKENI. Sequencing used immunoSEQ multiplex PCR; TCRdb keeps in-frame clones, though not all of them. Observed in the sample are about 33,000 clones, none of them singletons. This chain uses TRBV18 with TRBJ2-1; D remains ambiguous. The sample taken for sequencing was peripheral blood mononuclear cells. The receptor was derived from a human donor with common variable immunodeficiency. Partial CDR3 DNA: TGTGCCAGCTCACCACCACTCCACAATGAG. It specifies CASSPPLHNE. The entire CDR3 sequence reads CASSPPLHNEQFF.